This T cell receptor (beta chain) was obtained from a study of shared clonotypes between healthy human individuals. With regard to this clone: Antigen: not known. Other DNA sequences of this sample code for an identical CDR3.

Every immunoSEQ plate was one replicate of a subset's evenly spread DNA. The repertoire was sequenced with immunoSEQ multiplex PCR; TCRdb's copy has only in-frame clones and lacks some. Seen here are 2 million to 2.5 million clones, around 95% observed once, and the top ten hold 0.1% to 0.15%. The study's findings and limits: Estimated richness was generally greater in naive than memory subsets.

V lost 2 bases to trimming and J lost 3 bases, with 5 bases between them. This CDR3 spans 12 amino acids. Per the germline V gene, CDR1 is PRHDT and CDR2 is FYEKMQ (reference sequence). Caucasian adults residing in Nashville, Tennessee made up all the donors. CD45RA-negative memory and CD45RA+ naive subsets were split from the CD4+ cells. This chain connects TRBV13 to TRBJ2-7, with D unclear. The receptor was isolated from a man younger than 30 in good health. Source material: naive CD4+ T cells sorted from blood. As for subset: CD45RA+ positively selected. The CDR3 is CASSLLDYEQYF. For the CDR3, the DNA is TGTGCCAGCAGCTTACTAGACTACGAGCAGTACTTC.